Listed below are T cell receptor beta chains from one sample, sequenced in a study of T-cell reconstitution after alpha-beta-depleted transplantation in children. TCRdb re-called the PCR reads with MiXCR, one entry per CDR3 protein. Of a few hundred thousand distinct CDR3 sequences listed, 10% to 15% are singletons. The specimen was PBMCs, mostly from graft donor cells, collected 360 days after TCRalphabeta/CD19-depleted stem cell transplant. The source of these receptors is a male patient between 5 and 17 years old who had a stem cell transplant for acute myeloid leukemia, so the T cells may come from the graft donor. Each CDR3 is given with its conserved first and last residue. D genes are given only for firm matches. Rows may omit the clone size; those that give it use once, few, many or a size class.

clone_size	d_call	v_call	j_call	cdr3_aa	cdr3_nt
many	.	TRBV5-1	TRBJ2-6	CASKSGGANVLTF	TGCGCCAGCAAATCGGGCGGGGCCAACGTCCTGACTTTC
few	.	TRBV21-1	TRBJ2-1	CASSTSDYNEQFF	TGTGCCAGCAGCACCTCGGACTACAATGAGCAGTTCTTC
many	.	TRBV15	TRBJ2-7	CATGASYEQYF	TGTGCCACCGGAGCTAGCTACGAGCAGTACTTC
.	.	TRBV11-2	TRBJ2-4	CASSLESQGPGTKNIQYF	TGTGCCAGCAGCTTAGAAAGCCAGGGCCCGGGGACCAAAAACATTCAGTACTTC
few	.	TRBV6-2/TRBV6-3	TRBJ2-5	CASSALGRRSLETQYF	TGTGCCAGCAGCGCCTTAGGCAGGAGATCCTTGGAGACCCAGTACTTC
many	.	TRBV28	TRBJ2-1	CAIQRGGNEQFF	TGTGCCATCCAGAGGGGGGGAAATGAGCAGTTCTTC
many	.	TRBV12-3/TRBV12-4	TRBJ2-5	CASSSQGLAQETQYF	TGTGCCAGCAGTTCCCAGGGTTTAGCTCAAGAGACCCAGTACTTC
.	TRBD2	TRBV24-1	TRBJ2-1	CATSDFGGASGRNNEQFF	TGTGCCACCAGTGATTTTGGGGGGGCTAGCGGGAGGAACAATGAGCAGTTCTTC
.	.	TRBV4-3	TRBJ2-3	CASSLSSSTDTQYF	TGCGCCAGCAGCTTATCGTCGAGCACAGATACGCAGTATTTT
many	TRBD2	TRBV28	TRBJ2-7	CASRLAGTSGYEQYF	TGTGCCAGCAGGCTTGCCGGGACTAGCGGCTACGAGCAGTACTTC
few	.	TRBV7-2	TRBJ2-1	CASSYRSGNGYNEQFF	TGTGCCAGCAGCTATCGGTCAGGTAACGGGTACAATGAGCAGTTCTTC
many	TRBD1	TRBV12-3/TRBV12-4	TRBJ2-7	CASSYTGQVSYEQYF	TGTGCCAGCAGTTACACGGGACAGGTCTCCTACGAGCAGTACTTC
few	.	TRBV20-1	TRBJ2-7	CSARVPWDTPTSSHYF	TGCAGTGCTAGAGTGCCTTGGGATACTCCTACGTCATCTCACTACTTC
many	TRBD2	TRBV20-1	TRBJ2-7	CSAMRESEQYF	TGCAGTGCTATGCGGGAGAGTGAACAGTACTTC
few	.	TRBV6-1	TRBJ2-7	CASSTQTSAPIYEQYF	TGTGCCAGCAGTACCCAGACTAGTGCGCCTATTTACGAGCAGTACTTC
many	.	TRBV27	TRBJ2-5	CAVGRTQETQYF	TGTGCCGTGGGGCGGACTCAAGAGACCCAGTACTTC
few	.	TRBV2	TRBJ2-7	CASSEVYEQYF	TGTGCCAGCAGTGAGGTCTACGAGCAGTACTTC
.	.	TRBV14	TRBJ1-4	CASSQRDRGEKLFF	TGTGCCAGCAGCCAGCGGGATCGGGGTGAAAAACTGTTTTTT
.	TRBD2	TRBV29-1	TRBJ2-3	CSVSPGPGLARTDTQYF	TGCAGCGTGTCCCCAGGACCGGGACTAGCACGGACAGATACGCAGTATTTT
.	TRBD2	TRBV11-1	TRBJ2-7	CASSLMALAGDEQYF	TGTGCCAGCAGCTTAATGGCACTAGCGGGAGACGAGCAGTACTTC
few	TRBD1	TRBV11-1	TRBJ2-7	CASSLAATGSYSYEQYF	TGTGCCAGCAGCTTAGCCGCGACAGGGAGTTATTCCTACGAGCAGTACTTC
many	TRBD2	TRBV5-1	TRBJ2-1	CASSLTSGENEQFF	TGCGCCAGCAGCTTGACTAGCGGAGAAAATGAGCAGTTCTTC
many	.	TRBV12-3/TRBV12-4	TRBJ2-3	CASTPRATGLDTQYF	TGTGCCAGCACCCCCCGGGCTACGGGGTTGGATACGCAGTATTTT
.	.	TRBV19	TRBJ2-6	CATGYSGANVLTF	TGTGCCACGGGTTACTCTGGGGCCAACGTCCTGACTTTC
many	TRBD2	TRBV5-1	TRBJ2-1	CASSLSGATNNEQFF	TGCGCCAGCAGCTTGAGCGGGGCAACGAACAATGAGCAGTTCTTC
.	TRBD2	TRBV29-1	TRBJ2-5	CSVGLAGVRETQYF	TGCAGCGTTGGACTAGCGGGAGTACGGGAGACCCAGTACTTC